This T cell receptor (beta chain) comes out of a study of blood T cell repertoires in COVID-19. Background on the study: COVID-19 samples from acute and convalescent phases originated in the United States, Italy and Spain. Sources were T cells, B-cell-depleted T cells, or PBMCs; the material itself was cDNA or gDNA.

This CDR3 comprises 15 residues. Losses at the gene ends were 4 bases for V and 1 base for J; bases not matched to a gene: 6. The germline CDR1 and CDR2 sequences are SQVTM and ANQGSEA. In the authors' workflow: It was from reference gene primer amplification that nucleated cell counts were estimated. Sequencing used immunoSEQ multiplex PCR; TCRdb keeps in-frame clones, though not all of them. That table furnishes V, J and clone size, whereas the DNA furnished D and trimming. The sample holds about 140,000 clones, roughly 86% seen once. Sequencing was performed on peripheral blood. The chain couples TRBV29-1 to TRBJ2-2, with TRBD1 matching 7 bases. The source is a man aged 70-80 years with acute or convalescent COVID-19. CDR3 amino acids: CSVVQGSQNTGELFF. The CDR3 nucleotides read TGCAGCGTTGTACAGGGGAGCCAGAACACCGGGGAGCTGTTTTTT.